These 16 T cell receptor beta chains were sequenced from one sample in a study of immune evolution from preneoplasia to lung adenocarcinoma. Generated by immunoSEQ multiplex PCR, the TCRdb table keeps only in-frame clones and is missing some. The sample carries roughly 4,800 clones, about 82% recorded once. Sequencing input: FFPE adjacent normal lung tissue. The receptors come from a donor of 70 years or more with lung adenocarcinoma.

Only a few counts were recorded for this clone. V gene TRBV28 combines with J gene TRBJ2-1; D ambiguous. Trimming took off 6 bases at V and 2 bases at J, with 14 bases between the two ends. The germline CDR1 and CDR2 sequences are MDHEN and SYDVKM. The length of the CDR3 is 15 residues. CDR3 in DNA: TGTGCCAGCAGCCCAATCTGGGGTACCTACAATGAGCAGTTCTTC. Translating it yields CASSPIWGTYNEQFF.

J is TRBJ2-3 and V is TRBV29-1; D is ambiguous. The V end lost 6 bases, the J end lost 4 bases, and 11 bases lay between the germline ends. The CDR3 contains 12 residues. Germline V gene data show CDR1 as SQVTM and CDR2 as ANQGSEA. The CDR3 bases are TGCAGCGTGGGGATACGGCCAGATACGCAGTATTTT. Its protein is CSVGIRPDTQYF.

V and J are TRBV30 and TRBJ2-7; no clear D. CDR1 and CDR2 from the germline V gene are GTSNPN and SVGIG (reference sequence). The CDR3 runs to 12 residues. With 2 bases removed from V and 3 bases from J, the gap between germline ends came to 8 bases. This chain's CDR3 is CAWSRTVYEQYF. CDR3 DNA: TGTGCCTGGAGTCGGACGGTCTACGAGCAGTACTTC. Using reference TRBV30 and TRBJ2-7 for the parts outside the CDR3, the full variable domain is SQTIHQWPATLVQPVGSPLSLECTVEGTSNPNLYWYRQAAGRGLQLLFYSVGIGQISSEVPQNLSASRPQDRQFILSSKKLLLSDSGFYLCAWSRTVYEQYFGPGTRLTVT.

The CDR3 DNA reads as TGTGCCAGCAGTGACTCGGGTGAGGGTACGCAGTATTTT. Its protein product is CASSDSGEGTQYF. The chain couples TRBV6-4 to TRBJ2-3; a possible D gene is TRBD2 (5 bases). The CDR3 sequence is 13 residues long. Per germline, CDR1 MRHNA and CDR2 SNTAGT. V lost 0 bases and J 8 bases, leaving 9 bases between the germline ends.

The rearrangement links TRBV18 to TRBJ1-2, with unresolved D. Germline loops: CDR1 KGHSH, CDR2 LQKENI. The CDR3 runs 15 residues. V gave up 3 bases and J gave up 1 base, with 12 bases separating them. Written as DNA, the CDR3 is TGTGCCAGCTCACCTGTACAGAAGAATAACTATGGCTACACCTTC. Translation: CASSPVQKNNYGYTF.

The V and J genes are TRBV30 and TRBJ1-5, with 12 bases that match TRBD1. The junction had 5 bases not matched to a gene; V was cut back by 2 bases and J by 6 bases. The germline CDR1 and CDR2 sequences are GTSNPN and SVGIG (reference sequence). This CDR3 region has 15 residues. The CDR3 sequence: CAWSLGTGGGQPQHF. The CDR3 DNA sequence: TGTGCCTGGAGTTTGGGGACAGGGGGCGGTCAGCCCCAGCATTTT.

This chain links TRBV10-3 with TRBJ2-3, with TRBD1 matching over 7 bases. V trimming: 6 bases; J trimming: 0 bases; junction bases outside the gene matches: 3. Germline V gene lookup returns CDR1 ENHRY and CDR2 SYGVKD. The CDR3 contains 14 residues. In DNA, the CDR3 is TGTGCCATCAGGCCGGGACAGAGCACAGATACGCAGTATTTT. This translates into CAIRPGQSTDTQYF.

The chain employs TRBV5-1 and TRBJ2-1, with 12 nucleotides matching TRBD2. After removal of 4 bases from V and 5 bases from J, the junction contained 10 bases not matched to a gene. This CDR3 is 17 amino acids long. CDR1 and CDR2 (germline): SGHRS, YFSETQ. The CDR3: CASSSRGLAGGDNEQFF. The CDR3 DNA reads TGCGCCAGCAGCAGCCGGGGACTAGCGGGCGGAGACAATGAGCAGTTCTTC.

This chain connects TRBV5-6 to TRBJ1-5; D perhaps matches TRBD1 (5 bases). V was cut by 4 bases and J by 3 bases, with 17 bases left in between. The germline gives CDR1 SGHDT, CDR2 YYEEEE. The CDR3 length is 16 residues. The CDR3 is CASSRGTTGLNQPQHF. The CDR3 region has the DNA TGTGCCAGCAGCAGAGGGACTACCGGCCTCAATCAGCCCCAGCATTTT.

The V call is TRBV7-8, the J call TRBJ1-5; no clear D gene. With 0 bases removed from V and 5 bases from J, the gap between germline ends came to 8 bases. The V gene's germline CDR1 is SGHVS and CDR2 FQNEAQ. The CDR3 loop spans 14 amino acids. The CDR3 sequence: CASSLAPGDQPQHF. In nucleotides, the CDR3 is TGTGCCAGCAGCTTAGCGCCTGGGGATCAGCCCCAGCATTTT. Variable domain in full (rest from reference TRBV7-8 and TRBJ1-5): GAGVSQSPRYKVAKRGQDVALRCDPISGHVSLFWYQQALGQGPEFLTYFQNEAQLDKSGLPSDRFFAERPEGSVSTLKIQRTQQEDSAVYLCASSLAPGDQPQHFGDGTRLSIL.

The chain is built from TRBV29-1 and TRBJ1-2, with unresolved D. The germline CDR1 and CDR2 sequences are SQVTM and ANQGSEA. CDR3 length equals 13 residues. V gave up 1 base and J gave up 7 bases, with 13 bases separating them. CDR3 sequence reads: CSVEAGPMGGYTF. CDR3 bases: TGCAGCGTTGAAGCCGGGCCGATGGGTGGCTACACCTTC.

The gene calls are TRBV19 and TRBJ1-5; 9 bases match TRBD1. With 6 bases clipped from V and 2 bases from J, the junction kept 8 bases outside the gene matches. CDR1 and CDR2 (germline): LNHDA, SQIVND (reference sequence). The CDR3 covers 16 residues. DNA for the CDR3: TGTGCCAGTAGACTAGGGGGACAGGGAGGCAATCAGCCCCAGCATTTT. This gives the protein CASRLGGQGGNQPQHF.

V and J are TRBV30 and TRBJ2-7; 9 nucleotides align to TRBD2. CDR3 length: 12 amino acids. After removal of 2 bases from V and 5 bases from J, the junction contained 1 base not matched to a gene. CDR1 and CDR2 (germline): GTSNPN, SVGIG (reference sequence). The DNA for the CDR3 is TGTGCCTGGAGTCGGACTAGCGACGAGCAGTACTTC. Amino acids: CAWSRTSDEQYF.

The V call is TRBV2, the J call TRBJ1-1; no clear D gene. CDR1 SNHLY and CDR2 FYNNEI come from the germline V gene. With 4 bases removed from V and 7 bases from J, the gap between germline ends came to 7 bases. The CDR3 loop spans 11 amino acids. The CDR3 nucleotides read TGTGCCAGCAGTGTCGGGCTTGAAGCTTTCTTT. Translation: CASSVGLEAFF.

The chain combines TRBV2 with TRBJ2-7; TRBD1 aligns across 7 bases. Germline V CDR1 and CDR2: SNHLY, FYNNEI. The ends lost 7 bases at V and 2 bases at J; junction bases unmatched: 2. This CDR3 comprises 12 residues. The CDR3 bases are TGTGCCAGCAAACAGGGGACCTACGAGCAGTACTTC. Its translation: CASKQGTYEQYF. The full variable domain, its missing parts supplied by reference TRBV2 and TRBJ2-7, is EPEVTQTPSHQVTQMGQEVILRCVPISNHLYFYWYRQILGQKVEFLVSFYNNEISEKSEIFDDQFSVERPDGSNFTLKIRSTKLEDSAMYFCASKQGTYEQYFGPGTRLTVT.

This clone has more than one count but fewer than ten. The chain recombines TRBV7-9 with TRBJ1-5; D might be TRBD1 (5 bases). CDR1 SEHNR and CDR2 FQNEAQ come from the germline V gene (reference sequence). The CDR3 is 14 residues long. The V end was cut by 5 bases, the J end by 2 bases, with 10 bases between. This CDR3 is CASSPRDGNQPQHF. CDR3 DNA: TGTGCCAGCAGCCCCCGGGACGGCAATCAGCCCCAGCATTTT.